This T cell receptor beta chain was profiled in a study of blood T cell repertoires in COVID-19. Whole-study context: Material from acute and convalescent COVID-19 was sourced from the United States, Italy and Spain. T cells, B-cell-depleted T cells, or PBMCs provided the cDNA or gDNA that served as material.

J gave up 6 bases and V 2 bases, and 3 bases lay outside the gene matches. This CDR3 has 14 residues. The germline V gene encodes CDR1 KGHSH and CDR2 LQKENI. Original analysis: Reference gene primer amplification gave estimated nucleated cell counts. Clones were read by immunoSEQ multiplex PCR, and TCRdb kept only the in-frame ones, dropping some. The V and J calls and the clone size are those of that table, but D and trimming were determined from the DNA. The repertoire consists of approximately 260,000 clones, with more than 65% occurring once and the leading ten covering approximately 4%. This TCR was recovered from a woman between 40 and 50 years old with active or convalescent COVID-19. The sequenced material came from peripheral blood. This chain links TRBV18 with TRBJ2-2, with TRBD1 matching over 7 bases. This CDR3 reads CASSPAGQAGELFF. CDR3 DNA sequence: TGTGCCAGCTCACCAGCCGGACAGGCCGGGGAGCTGTTTTTT.